This T cell receptor beta chain was retrieved from a study of blood T cell repertoires in COVID-19. At the level of the study: Nucleic acid was either cDNA or gDNA, and it came from T cells, B-cell-depleted T cells, or PBMCs.

After removal of 7 bases from V and 7 bases from J, the junction contained 5 bases not matched to a gene. The CDR3 covers 12 residues. Germline CDR1 is SGDLS and CDR2 is YYNGEE. This clone was picked up one time. Method: immunoSEQ multiplex PCR; TCRdb's copy keeps in-frame clones and lacks some. There are 25,000 to 40,000 clones in the sample; about 85% occur only once, and around 7% lies in the top ten. Sequences were obtained from peripheral blood. This chain connects TRBV9 to TRBJ2-1; 7 bases fit TRBD2. The source of this sequence is a human donor in a cohort sampled during active COVID-19. The CDR3 spells CASGEGGNEQFF. CDR3 in DNA: TGTGCCAGCGGGGAGGGAGGAAATGAGCAGTTCTTC.